Listed below are T cell receptor beta chains from one sample, sequenced in a study of metastatic and nonmetastatic thyroid tumors. TCRdb re-called the PCR reads via MiXCR. This sample has about 92,000 clones, with more than 13% found just once. Sequencing used blood. Receptors originate from a female donor with papillary thyroid cancer or a benign thyroid nodule (not recorded which). Some clones in this sample may be carry-over from other donors' samples. CDR3s include the opening cysteine and the closing phenylalanine or tryptophan. The D gene is left open where the match is weak. Some rows have no size entry. The others give once, few or many, or a class for an expanded clone.

D	size	J	V	DNA	CDR3
TRBD2	NA	TRBJ2-2	TRBV4-2	TGTGCCAGCAGTCAGTCTGCGGGGGGGCCGGAGTATATTGCCCGGGAGCTGTTTTTT	CASSQSAGGPEYIARELFF
NA	many	TRBJ2-1	TRBV6-1	TGTGCCAGCACGCCCTTGGGGGGACCTAACAATGAGCAGTTCTTC	CASTPLGGPNNEQFF
TRBD1	many	TRBJ2-1	TRBV10-1	TGCGCCAGCAGTGCCCCGGGACAGGGGGCGAATGAGCAGTTCTTC	CASSAPGQGANEQFF
TRBD1	NA	TRBJ1-1	TRBV7-3	TGTGCCAGCAGCACCCACAGGGGGTACGTCCTTGAAGAGGCCTTCTTT	CASSTHRGYVLEEAFF
TRBD1	few	TRBJ1-4	TRBV10-2	TGCTCCAGCAGGGGGTTGACAGGGGACGGTAATGAAAAACTGTTTTTT	CSSRGLTGDGNEKLFF
NA	many	TRBJ1-1	TRBV7-9	TGTGCCAGCAGCTCCCCTGGCAGGGCGACTGAAGCTTTCTTT	CASSSPGRATEAFF
NA	many	TRBJ1-6	TRBV12-3/TRBV12-4	TGTGCCAGCAGTTTAGGACCCTTGGGTTCACCCCTCCACTTT	CASSLGPLGSPLHF
TRBD1	many	TRBJ2-3	TRBV24-1	TGTGCCACCAGTGACGTGAGGACAGGGGACACAGATACGCAGTATTTT	CATSDVRTGDTDTQYF
NA	many	TRBJ1-2	TRBV6-1	TGTGCCAGCAGCCGCGGACAGTTCTATGGCTACACCTTC	CASSRGQFYGYTF
NA	many	TRBJ2-7	TRBV7-9	TGTGCCAGCAGCTTAGCCCCATGGTCTCAGTACTTC	CASSLAPWSQYF
TRBD2	many	TRBJ2-7	TRBV19	TGTGCCAGTAGTATCACCCGGACTAGCGTATCCTACGAGCAGTACTTC	CASSITRTSVSYEQYF
NA	many	TRBJ1-1	TRBV11-2	TGTGCCAGCAGCTCTGACCCTAACACTGAAGCTTTCTTT	CASSSDPNTEAFF
NA	NA	TRBJ1-2	TRBV2	TGTGCCAGTACTCCCTCGGGGGTGGGCTATGGCTACACCTTC	CASTPSGVGYGYTF
NA	NA	TRBJ2-7	TRBV2	TGTGCCAGCGACCTACGGGTAACCGACTACGAGCAGTACTTC	CASDLRVTDYEQYF
TRBD2	many	TRBJ2-3	TRBV5-1	TGCGCCAGCAGCTCCCTGGAGCGGGGTGTGTCAGATACGCAGTATTTT	CASSSLERGVSDTQYF
NA	many	TRBJ2-7	TRBV5-6	TGTGCCAGCAGCCCTCGTTATGGGGGCGAGCAGTACTTC	CASSPRYGGEQYF
NA	many	TRBJ2-3	TRBV6-1	TGTGCCAGCAGTCCTTATAGATCTGTAGATACGCAGTATTTT	CASSPYRSVDTQYF
NA	many	TRBJ2-1	TRBV5-5	TGTGCCAGCAGCGGCTCTAGCTCCTACAATGAGCAGTTCTTC	CASSGSSSYNEQFF
TRBD1	many	TRBJ1-3	TRBV28	TGTGCCAGCAGTTTGCTGACAGGGTCTGGAAACACCATATATTTT	CASSLLTGSGNTIYF
NA	many	TRBJ2-7	TRBV18	TGTGCCAGCTCACCGGGAAAGGGATCCTACGAGCAGTACTTC	CASSPGKGSYEQYF
NA	many	TRBJ2-3	TRBV19	TGTGCCAGTAGTATCCTCGATACGCAGTATTTT	CASSILDTQYF
NA	NA	TRBJ2-5	TRBV11-2	TGTGCCAGCAGACCTAGTCCAGGGCCCCAAGAGAACCAGTACTTC	CASRPSPGPQENQYF
NA	many	TRBJ2-4	TRBV28	TGTGCCAGCAGTTTAGAGGATGTCAAAAACATTCAGTACTTC	CASSLEDVKNIQYF
NA	many	TRBJ2-1	TRBV20-1	TGCAGTGCCAGGGTCGTCTCGGATGAGCAGTTCTTC	CSARVVSDEQFF
NA	many	TRBJ1-1	TRBV3-1	TGTGCCAGCAGCCCCACACAGGGTTTGTACACTGAAGCTTTCTTT	CASSPTQGLYTEAFF
NA	few	TRBJ2-6	TRBV7-8	TGTGCCAGCAGCTTAGACCAGGGAGCCGGGGCCAACGTCCTGACTTTC	CASSLDQGAGANVLTF
NA	many	TRBJ1-4	TRBV25-1	TGTGCCAGCAGCGACCCTGCAACTAATGAAAAACTGTTTTTT	CASSDPATNEKLFF
NA	few	TRBJ2-7	TRBV6-2/TRBV6-3	TGTGCCAGCAGCTTAGGGTCGTTCTACGAGCAGTACTTC	CASSLGSFYEQYF
NA	many	TRBJ1-3	TRBV28	TGTGCCAGCAACACTGCTGGACAGGGAAACACCATATATTTT	CASNTAGQGNTIYF
NA	few	TRBJ2-2	TRBV25-1	TGTGCCAGCAGTGAATTGGCCAACACCAGTGAGCTGTTTTTT	CASSELANTSELFF
TRBD2	few	TRBJ2-3	TRBV27	TGTGCCAGCAGCCCTCTTAGCGGGAGTGTAGCAGATACGCAGTATTTT	CASSPLSGSVADTQYF
TRBD1	NA	TRBJ1-5	TRBV6-2/TRBV6-3	TGTGCCAGCAGTTCCTTTACGGGACAGGGGGATGCATTGGGGAATCAGGCCCAGAATTTT	CASSSFTGQGDALGNQAQNF
TRBD1	many	TRBJ1-3	TRBV24-1	TGTGCCACCAGTGATTTCCGCGGACAGGCTCTCTCTGGAAACACCATATATTTT	CATSDFRGQALSGNTIYF
NA	once	TRBJ2-7	TRBV5-8	TGTGCCAGACCGAGACCGGGAAAGCCCTGCGAGCAGTACTTC	CARPRPGKPCEQYF
NA	many	TRBJ1-5	TRBV20-1	TGCAGTGCTTCCGGACACGTTAGCAATCAGCCCCAGCATTTT	CSASGHVSNQPQHF